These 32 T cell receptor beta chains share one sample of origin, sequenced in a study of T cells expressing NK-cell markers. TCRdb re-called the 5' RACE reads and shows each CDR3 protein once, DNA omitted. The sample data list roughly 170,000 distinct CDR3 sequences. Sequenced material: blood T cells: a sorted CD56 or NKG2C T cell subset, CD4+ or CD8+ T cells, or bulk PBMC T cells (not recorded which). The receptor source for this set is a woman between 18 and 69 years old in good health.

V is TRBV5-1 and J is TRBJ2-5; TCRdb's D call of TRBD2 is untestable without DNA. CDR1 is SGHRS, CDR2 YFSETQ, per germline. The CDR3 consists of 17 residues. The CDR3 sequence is CASSLGLAGLATETQYF. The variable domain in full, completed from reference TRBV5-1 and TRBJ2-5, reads KAGVTQTPRYLIKTRGQQVTLSCSPISGHRSVSWYQQTPGQGLQFLFEYFSETQRNKGNFPGRFSGRQFSNSRSEMNVSTLELGDSALYLCASSLGLAGLATETQYFGPGTRLLVL.

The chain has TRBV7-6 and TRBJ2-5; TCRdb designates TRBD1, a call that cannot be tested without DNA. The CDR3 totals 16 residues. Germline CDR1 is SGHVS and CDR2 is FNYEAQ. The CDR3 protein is CASSLAGDRGEETQYF.

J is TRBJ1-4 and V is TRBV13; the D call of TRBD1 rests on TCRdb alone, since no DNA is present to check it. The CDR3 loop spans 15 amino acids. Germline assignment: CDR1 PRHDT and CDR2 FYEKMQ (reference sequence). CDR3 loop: CASSFRTGQIEKLFF.

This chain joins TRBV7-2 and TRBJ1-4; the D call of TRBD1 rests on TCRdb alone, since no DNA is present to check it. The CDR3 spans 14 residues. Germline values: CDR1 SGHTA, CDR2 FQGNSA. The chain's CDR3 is CASSFSRGNEKLFF.

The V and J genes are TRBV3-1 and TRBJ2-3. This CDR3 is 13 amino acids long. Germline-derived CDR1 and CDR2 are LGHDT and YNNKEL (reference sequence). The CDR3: CASSRTQVRTQYF.

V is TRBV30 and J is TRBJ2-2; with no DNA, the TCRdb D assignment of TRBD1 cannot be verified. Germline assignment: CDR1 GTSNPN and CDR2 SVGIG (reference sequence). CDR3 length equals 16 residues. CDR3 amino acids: CAWSVPRGRATGELFF.

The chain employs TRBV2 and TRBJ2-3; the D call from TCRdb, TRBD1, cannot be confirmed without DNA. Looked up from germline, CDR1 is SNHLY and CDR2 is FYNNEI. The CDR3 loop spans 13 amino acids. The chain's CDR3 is CASTPGPTDTQYF. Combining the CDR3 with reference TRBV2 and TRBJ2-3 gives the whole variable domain EPEVTQTPSHQVTQMGQEVILRCVPISNHLYFYWYRQILGQKVEFLVSFYNNEISEKSEIFDDQFSVERPDGSNFTLKIRSTKLEDSAMYFCASTPGPTDTQYFGPGTRLTVL.

CDR3 loop: CASSQEVGNTEAFF. The V call is TRBV4-1, the J call TRBJ1-1. The CDR3 spans 14 residues. Germline CDR1 and CDR2: MGHRA and YSYEKL.

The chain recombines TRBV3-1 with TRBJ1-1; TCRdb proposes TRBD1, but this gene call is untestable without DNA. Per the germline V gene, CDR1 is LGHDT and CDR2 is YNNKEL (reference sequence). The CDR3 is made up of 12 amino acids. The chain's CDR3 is CASSQSTGGAFF.

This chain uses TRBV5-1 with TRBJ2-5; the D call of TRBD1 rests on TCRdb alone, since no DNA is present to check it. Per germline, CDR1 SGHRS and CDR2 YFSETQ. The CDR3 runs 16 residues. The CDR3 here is CASSLGAESYQETQYF.

The CDR3 reads CASSPPSRRTEAFF. This rearrangement joins TRBV5-5 to TRBJ1-1. The germline CDR1 and CDR2 sequences are SGHKS and YYEKEE (reference sequence). The CDR3 spans 14 residues.

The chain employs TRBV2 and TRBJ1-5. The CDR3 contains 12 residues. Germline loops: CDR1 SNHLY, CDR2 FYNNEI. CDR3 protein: CASSSGDQPQHF.

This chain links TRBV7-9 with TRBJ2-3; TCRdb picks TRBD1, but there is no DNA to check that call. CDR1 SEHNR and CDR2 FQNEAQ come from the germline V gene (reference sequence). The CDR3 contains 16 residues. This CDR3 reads CASRSDPGQFTDTQYF.

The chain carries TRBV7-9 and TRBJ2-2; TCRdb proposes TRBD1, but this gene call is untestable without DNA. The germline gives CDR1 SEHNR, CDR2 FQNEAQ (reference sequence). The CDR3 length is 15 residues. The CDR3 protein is CASNGRGANTGELFF.

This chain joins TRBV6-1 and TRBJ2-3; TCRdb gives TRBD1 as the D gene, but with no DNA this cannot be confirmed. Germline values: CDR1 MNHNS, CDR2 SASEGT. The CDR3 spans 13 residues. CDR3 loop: CANGGASRDTQYF.

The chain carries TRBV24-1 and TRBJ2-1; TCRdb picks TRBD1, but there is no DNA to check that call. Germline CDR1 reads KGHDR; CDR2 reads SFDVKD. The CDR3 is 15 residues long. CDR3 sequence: CATSDLRGGGDEQFF.

CDR3 amino acids: CASSPDRGRKEQFF. The J gene is TRBJ2-1, the V gene TRBV7-3; TCRdb proposes TRBD1, but this gene call is untestable without DNA. Germline CDR1 and CDR2: SGHTA and FQGTGA. This CDR3 comprises 14 residues.

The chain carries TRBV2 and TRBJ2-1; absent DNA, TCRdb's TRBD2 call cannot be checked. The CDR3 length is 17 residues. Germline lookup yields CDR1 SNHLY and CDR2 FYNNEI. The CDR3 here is CASIQVGLAGGRNEQFF.

This CDR3 reads CASSIQLNTNTEAFF. The chain carries TRBV19 and TRBJ1-1. Germline assignment: CDR1 LNHDA and CDR2 SQIVND (reference sequence). The CDR3 length is 15 residues.

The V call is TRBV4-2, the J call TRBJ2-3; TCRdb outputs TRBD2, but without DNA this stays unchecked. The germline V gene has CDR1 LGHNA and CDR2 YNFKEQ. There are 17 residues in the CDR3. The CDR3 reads CASSQESLAGTTDTQYF.

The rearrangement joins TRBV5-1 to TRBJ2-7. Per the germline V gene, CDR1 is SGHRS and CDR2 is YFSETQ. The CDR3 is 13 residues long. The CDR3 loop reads CASAVEVSYEQYF. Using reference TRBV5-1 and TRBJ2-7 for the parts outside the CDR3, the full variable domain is KAGVTQTPRYLIKTRGQQVTLSCSPISGHRSVSWYQQTPGQGLQFLFEYFSETQRNKGNFPGRFSGRQFSNSRSEMNVSTLELGDSALYLCASAVEVSYEQYFGPGTRLTVT.

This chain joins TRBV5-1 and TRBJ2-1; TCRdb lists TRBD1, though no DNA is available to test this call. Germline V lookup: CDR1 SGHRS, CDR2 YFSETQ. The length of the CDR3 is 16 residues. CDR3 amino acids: CASSLGPEAPYNEQFF.

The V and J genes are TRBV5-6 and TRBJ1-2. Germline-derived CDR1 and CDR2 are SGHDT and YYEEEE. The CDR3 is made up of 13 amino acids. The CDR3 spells CASSLWPPDGYTF.

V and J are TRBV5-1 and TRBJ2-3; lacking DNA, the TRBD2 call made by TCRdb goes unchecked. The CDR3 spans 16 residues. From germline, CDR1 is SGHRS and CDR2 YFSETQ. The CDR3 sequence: CASSLGTSSSTDTQYF.

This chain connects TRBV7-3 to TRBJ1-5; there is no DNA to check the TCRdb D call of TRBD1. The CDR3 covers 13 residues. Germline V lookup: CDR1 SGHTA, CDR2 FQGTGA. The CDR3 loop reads CASSLTRGQPQHF.

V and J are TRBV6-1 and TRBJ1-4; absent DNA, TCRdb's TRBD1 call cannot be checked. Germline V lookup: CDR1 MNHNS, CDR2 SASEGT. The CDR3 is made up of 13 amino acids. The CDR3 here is CASSVTGNEKLFF.

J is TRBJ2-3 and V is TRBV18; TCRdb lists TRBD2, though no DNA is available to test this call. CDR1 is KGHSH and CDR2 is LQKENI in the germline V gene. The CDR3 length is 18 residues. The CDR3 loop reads CASSPQPPIAGRTDTQYF.

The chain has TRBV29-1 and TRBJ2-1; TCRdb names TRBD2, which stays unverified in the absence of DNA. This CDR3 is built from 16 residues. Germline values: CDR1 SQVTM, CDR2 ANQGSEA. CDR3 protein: CSVDRVAGEDYNEQFF.

CDR3 region: CASSLSSAVNEQFF. The rearrangement joins TRBV7-3 to TRBJ2-1. CDR1 is SGHTA and CDR2 is FQGTGA in the germline V gene. The CDR3 extends over 14 amino acids.

CDR3: CASTKGGTNGYTF. The chain uses TRBV7-9 and TRBJ1-2; TCRdb's assignment of TRBD1 cannot be checked, as there is no DNA. CDR1 and CDR2 from the germline V gene are SEHNR and FQNEAQ (reference sequence). The CDR3 contains 13 residues.

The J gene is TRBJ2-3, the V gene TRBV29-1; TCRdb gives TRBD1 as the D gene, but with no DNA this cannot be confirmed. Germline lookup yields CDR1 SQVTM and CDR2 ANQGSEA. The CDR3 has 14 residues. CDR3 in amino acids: CSYDRELHTDTQYF.

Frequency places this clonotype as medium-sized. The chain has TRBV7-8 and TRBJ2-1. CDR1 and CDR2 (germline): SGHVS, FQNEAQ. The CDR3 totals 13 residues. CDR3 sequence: CASSLSAGNEQFF.